This T cell receptor (beta chain) was recorded in a study of cytomegalovirus exposure and HLA in healthy donors. Germline loops: CDR1 LNHNV, CDR2 YYDKDF (reference sequence). There are 15 residues in the CDR3. The V segment lost 4 bases and the J segment 2 bases; nucleotides outside the gene matches: 3. A note on this clone: As yet, its antigen is unknown.

With 60 Vbeta and 13 Jbeta primers, the PCR was carried out. Using immunoSEQ multiplex PCR, the repertoire was profiled, and TCRdb retains in-frame clones only, with some absent. The sample lists 100,000 to 150,000 clones; 75% to 85% were seen once. Findings and caveats of the study: One variant, a missense change in DCLRE1C, was linked in a later analysis to TCR beta V- and J-gene trimming. Most CMV-associated TCR beta chains appeared HLA-restricted in a later analysis. Sequencing had likely introduced a cluster of highly shared sequence variants as an artifact. When a later analysis was performed, an Asian-associated ancestry cluster reportedly had fewer N-insertions than the approximately 700-donor mean.

The TCR originated in a woman in her forties in good health and CMV-seropositive. V gene TRBV15 combines with J gene TRBJ2-2; TRBD1 matches 8 bases. Sequences were obtained from PBMCs. CDR3 DNA sequence: TGTGCCACCAGCACGACAGGGGATAACACCGGGGAGCTGTTTTTT. Translating gives CATSTTGDNTGELFF.